This TCR beta chain is drawn from a study of graft-versus-host responses after intestinal transplantation. Study as a whole: After anti-thymocyte globulin induction, recipients took tacrolimus and steroids for around three years.

TCRdb keeps only in-frame clones here, not all; method: immunoSEQ multiplex PCR. The top ten clones hold around 0.38% of a sample with tens of thousands of clones, 85% to 95% of them seen once. Concerning this clone: No antigen is known for it.

Trimming at V came to 7 bases and at J to 1 base, leaving 3 bases not matched to a gene. Germline V gene sequence: CDR1 MNHEY, CDR2 SMNVEV (reference sequence). This CDR3 region has 13 residues. The TCR sequence derives from a human donor who was the organ donor for an intestinal transplant. The sample here was unstimulated CD4+ T cells sorted from spleen or lymph node cells, taken before transplant. The chain carries TRBV27 and TRBJ1-1; 7 nucleotides align to TRBD1. CDR3 DNA sequence: TGTGCCAGCACCCGGACAGGGAACACTGAAGCTTTCTTT. Residues: CASTRTGNTEAFF.